This T cell receptor beta chain originates from a study of neoadjuvant anti-PD-1 for oral cavity cancer (dated by TCRdb to the early 2020s). Turning to the overall study: Patients mostly received three to four biweekly doses of nivolumab at 3 mg/kg before curative-intent surgical resection. A fourth nivolumab dose was given around day 43 to patients without progression, and definitive surgical resection was performed in those patients on days 50-56. Patients with complete response, partial response or stable disease by RECIST 1.1 were defined as responders, whereas patients with progression were defined as non-responders. The parent correlative cohort had approximately twelve patients and a response rate of 25% to 35%. What the study reported, not specific to this receptor: Only three patients per response group were included in the TCR analyses, and larger cohorts for validation were called for by the authors. Within PBMCs, T cell clonality (Gini index) was significantly higher in non-responders than responders after neoadjuvant nivolumab. A higher pretreatment blood Treg/Th17 ratio correlated with both higher pretreatment blood TCRbeta clonality and lower post-treatment tumor TCRbeta clonality.

Per the germline V gene, SGHTA is the CDR1 and FQGTGA is the CDR2. The CDR3 runs 17 residues from the cysteine to the phenylalanine. The CDR3 DNA has 51 bases and is translated from base 1. Trimming takes 5 bases from V and 3 bases from J, and the germline ends sit 20 bases apart. With respect to this clone: Its antigen is currently not known. No much larger clonotype is one base removed from it; base qualities were not supplied.

The time point label on this specimen signifies: after neoadjuvant nivolumab, at surgical resection. Patients were newly diagnosed with stage II-IVA oral cavity squamous cell carcinoma and had received no prior systemic or radiation treatment. The cohort was composed of patients with HPV-negative, locally advanced oral cavity squamous cell carcinoma. Peripheral blood mononuclear cells were analyzed directly and were not maintained or expanded in culture. The samples were drawn from a longitudinal correlative study tied to a single-arm phase II trial testing neoadjuvant nivolumab in oral cavity squamous cell carcinoma. Genomic DNA-based TCRbeta sequencing was performed on subject-matched pre- and post-treatment PBMCs and tumors from three responders and three non-responders. Peripheral blood mononuclear cells were collected once before nivolumab treatment and again after treatment, at the time of surgery. Genomic DNA was isolated from PBMCs using the Maxwell RSC DNA from Cells kit.

PBMC libraries used mostly about 0.5 ug of input genomic DNA for deep sequencing, with six replicates per sample. The immunoSEQ hsTCRbeta kit was used to prepare TCRbeta libraries according to the manufacturer's instructions. An Illumina NovaSeq 6000 S4 flow cell was used to sequence the final libraries, which had first been combined to 3 nM. Concerning the study's data processing: The immunoSEQ Analyzer was used for raw data preprocessing and quality control. The analysis was restricted to productive rearrangements, with each unique CDR3 amino acid sequence defining a clonotype. Repertoire clonality was estimated as the Gini-Simpson index, computed with the R package tcR. Gini indices were compared with Student's t test, and associations with tumor size change were assessed by Pearson correlation. The source is immuneACCESS, and TCRdb retained only in-frame sequences with V and J called. Part of the clones is not carried over; for the studies checked, unresolved V genes explain less than half of this, and the remainder is unexplained. The V and J calls and the clone size are those of that table, but D and trimming were determined from the DNA. This sample gives around 13,000 clones in total; about 75% of them show up just once. Together, the top ten hold around 2% of the sample.

The TCR was taken from a person between 35 and 79 years old with oral cavity squamous cell carcinoma. The sample in question was PBMCs, obtained after nivolumab (anti-PD-1) treatment. The sequence joins TRBV7-3 to TRBJ1-3; confidence is insufficient to name the D gene. The DNA is as follows: TGTGCCAGCAGCCCAACGCCTCCTGGGGAGATTGGAAACACCATATATTTT. Its translation is CASSPTPPGEIGNTIYF. Reference TRBV7-3 and TRBJ1-3 genes cover what lies past the CDR3, so the full variable domain is GAGVSQTPSNKVTEKGKYVELRCDPISGHTALYWYRQSLGQGPEFLIYFQGTGAADDSGLPNDRFFAVRPEGSVSTLKIQRTERGDSAVYLCASSPTPPGEIGNTIYFGEGSWLTVV.